The 5 T cell receptor beta chains presented below share a single source sample, sequenced in a study of blood T cell repertoires in COVID-19. Sequencing was performed with immunoSEQ multiplex PCR; in TCRdb, only in-frame clones are kept and a portion is missing. The sample yields 54,000 or so clones, more than 75% seen once. The sample taken for sequencing was peripheral blood. The source of these receptors is a middle-aged man with active COVID-19.

This chain connects TRBV7-9 to TRBJ2-5; 12 bases map to TRBD1. This CDR3 region has 19 residues. The V and J ends lost 4 bases and 5 bases, in that order; junction bases with no gene match: 17. Germline V CDR1 and CDR2: SEHNR, FQNEAQ (reference sequence). This CDR3 is CASSSFRDTGQGARETQYF. CDR3 in DNA: TGTGCCAGCAGCTCCTTCCGGGACACGGGACAGGGGGCGCGGGAGACCCAGTACTTC.

This clone was counted only a few times. J is TRBJ1-3 and V is TRBV2; the match to TRBD1 covers 9 bases. CDR3 length: 18 amino acids. Germline V CDR1 and CDR2: SNHLY, FYNNEI. V dropped 8 bases and J dropped 4; count of bases not matched to a gene: 18. CDR3 sequence (DNA): TGTGCCAGCCGAGTCACAGGGGGCTCAAGGCTGAGAGGAAACACCATATATTTT. This codes for CASRVTGGSRLRGNTIYF.

This clone has just a few counts. The gene calls are TRBV2 and TRBJ1-6; D remains unclear. The CDR3 runs 15 residues. V was clipped by 4 bases and J by 10 bases, with 17 bases between them. The V gene's germline CDR1 is SNHLY and CDR2 FYNNEI. CDR3 DNA sequence: TGTGCCAGCAGTGGGGAGTCCCTGCAAGGGTCACCCCTCCACTTT. Its protein is CASSGESLQGSPLHF. Combining the CDR3 with reference TRBV2 and TRBJ1-6 gives the whole variable domain EPEVTQTPSHQVTQMGQEVILRCVPISNHLYFYWYRQILGQKVEFLVSFYNNEISEKSEIFDDQFSVERPDGSNFTLKIRSTKLEDSAMYFCASSGESLQGSPLHFGNGTRLTVT.

To note about this clone: The same CDR3 also results from other DNA sequences found in this sample. CDR3 sequence reads: CASRETANYGYTF. In DNA, the CDR3 is TGTGCCAGTAGGGAGACAGCGAACTATGGCTACACCTTC. This chain joins TRBV19 and TRBJ1-2, with a weak D call TRBD1 (5 bases). Between the trimmed V and J ends, which lost 6 bases and 2 bases, there was a span of 10 bases. Per the germline V gene, CDR1 is LNHDA and CDR2 is SQIVND (reference sequence). The CDR3 runs 13 residues.

The CDR3 here is CASTSASLLAKNIQYF. The CDR3 coding sequence is TGTGCCAGTACCTCCGCTAGTCTATTAGCCAAAAACATTCAGTACTTC. V is TRBV19 and J is TRBJ2-4; D not resolved. Per the germline V gene, CDR1 is LNHDA and CDR2 is SQIVND (reference sequence). This CDR3 is built from 16 residues. Trimming removed 7 bases at V and 0 bases at J, with 16 bases between.